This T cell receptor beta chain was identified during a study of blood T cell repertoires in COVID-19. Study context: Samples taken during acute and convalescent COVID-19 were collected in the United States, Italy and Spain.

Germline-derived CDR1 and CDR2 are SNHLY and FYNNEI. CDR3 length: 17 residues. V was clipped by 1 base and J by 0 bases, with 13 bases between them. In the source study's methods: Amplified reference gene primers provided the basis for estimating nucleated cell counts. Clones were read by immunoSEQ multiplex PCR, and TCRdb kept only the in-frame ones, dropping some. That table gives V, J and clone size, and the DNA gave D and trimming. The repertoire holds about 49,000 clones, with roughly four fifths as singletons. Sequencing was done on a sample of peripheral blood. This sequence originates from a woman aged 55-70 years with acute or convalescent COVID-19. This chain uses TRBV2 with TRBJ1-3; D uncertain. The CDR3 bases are TGTGCCAGCAGTGAAGGCAGACTCTTGAGCTCTGGAAACACCATATATTTT. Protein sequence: CASSEGRLLSSGNTIYF.